Below, 28 T cell receptor beta chains from the same sample are listed, as sequenced in a study of tumor and adjacent non-tumor tissue in lung cancer. Three rounds of nested PCR, following a modified ARM-PCR protocol, produced the TCRbeta library. TCRdb redid the calling of the multiplex PCR reads with MiXCR, one entry per CDR3 protein. The sample contains roughly 76,000 distinct CDR3 sequences, approximately 71% of which appear only once. RNA was extracted from bulk tissue without any cell sorting. Sequenced material: lung tumor tissue. The source is a woman aged 70 to 79 with non-small cell lung cancer.

This rearrangement joins TRBV6-1 to TRBJ2-3; weak D call: TRBD2 (5 bases). V was cut by 7 bases and J by 1 base, with 18 bases left in between. CDR3 length: 16 residues. Germline CDR1 MNHNS, CDR2 SASEGT. CDR3 protein: CASKHERGWGTDTQYF. The CDR3 DNA is TGTGCCAGCAAACATGAACGGGGATGGGGCACAGATACGCAGTATTTT.

This clonotype was detected ten times or more. Given a much more abundant clone one base away, this may be a read error. The genes are TRBV29-1 and TRBJ2-5, with D tentatively TRBD2 (6 bases). There are 19 residues in the CDR3. Germline V CDR1 and CDR2: SQVTM, ANQGSEA. CDR3 bases: TGCAGCGTTGAGCCCCGGCGGTCGAGTTCCCAACAGAGCCGGGAGACCCGGTACTTC. Protein sequence: CSVEPRRSSSQQSRETRYF.

The rearrangement uses TRBV25-1 and TRBJ2-7; unclear D gene. This CDR3 comprises 12 residues. Germline-derived CDR1 and CDR2 are MGHDK and SYGVNS. The V end lost 2 bases, the J end lost 3 bases, and 5 bases lay between the germline ends. CDR3 amino acids: CASSEGRYEQYF. The CDR3 bases are TGTGCCAGCAGTGAAGGGCGCTACGAGCAGTACTTC.

Concerning this clonotype: It is likely a read error, because the conserved phenylalanine at the end of the CDR3 is missing. The gene calls are TRBV12-3 or TRBV12-4 and TRBJ2-5, with 12 bases that match TRBD1. The CDR3 runs 16 residues. The CDR3 region has the DNA TGTGCCGGCAGTTTTATGGGGACAGGGGGCAGGGAGACCCAGTACTCC. This encodes CAGSFMGTGGRETQYS.

Notes on this clonotype: The CDR3 carries no conserved terminal phenylalanine or tryptophan, so it likely arises from a read error. The chain carries TRBV10-2 and TRBJ2-1; 7 nucleotides agree with TRBD2. CDR3 length equals 14 residues. CDR1 WSHSY and CDR2 SAAADI come from the germline V gene. Written as DNA, the CDR3 is TGCGCAAGCAGAGAACCGGGACTAAACAATGAGCAGTTCATC. Its protein product is CASREPGLNNEQFI.

Notes on this clonotype: Its ends do not fully match the called genes, so a read error is possible. This sequence joins TRBV6-5 and TRBJ1-5; D possibly corresponds to TRBD1 (5 bases). The CDR3 covers 12 residues. Per the germline V gene, CDR1 is MNHEY and CDR2 is SVGAGI. The CDR3 nucleotides read TGTGCCAACAAAGGGGTGAATCAACCCCAGCATTTT. Translation: CANKGVNQPQHF.

There are a few counts of this clonotype. This rearrangement joins TRBV5-1 to TRBJ1-2; 8 nucleotides align to TRBD1. The CDR3 extends over 12 amino acids. Germline CDR1 is SGHRS and CDR2 is YFSETQ. V gave up 3 bases and J gave up 13 bases; unmatched junction bases: 8. CDR3 residues: CASSSDRGTGTF. The DNA for the CDR3 is TGCGCCAGCAGCTCGGACCGAGGGACAGGCACCTTC.

Worth noting for this clonotype: Possible read error: a much larger clone is one base away. The chain carries TRBV13 and TRBJ2-4; weak D call: TRBD2 (7 bases). The germline CDR1 and CDR2 sequences are PRHDT and FYEKMQ (reference sequence). The CDR3 contains 17 residues. Deletions cut 7 bases from V and 0 bases from J, with 19 bases between. The CDR3 nucleotides are TGTGCCAGCACAAGGCTAGGGGGGGTCCTAGCCAAAAACATTCAGTACTTC. Translation: CASTRLGGVLAKNIQYF. Combining the CDR3 with reference TRBV13 and TRBJ2-4 gives the whole variable domain AAGVIQSPRHLIKEKRETATLKCYPIPRHDTVYWYQQGPGQDPQFLISFYEKMQSDKGSIPDRFSAQQFSDYHSELNMSSLELGDSALYFCASTRLGGVLAKNIQYFGAGTRLSVL.

With regard to this clonotype: A read error may explain this, as a much larger clone is one base away. The chain carries TRBV4-1 and TRBJ2-3; D gene unclear. Germline CDR1 MGHRA, CDR2 YSYEKL. The CDR3 has 14 residues. The CDR3 sequence: CASSQDTVTDTHYF. The CDR3 coding sequence is TGCGCCAGCAGCCAAGACACTGTCACAGATACGCACTATTTT.

As for this clonotype: Relative to the germline gene, one junction end is altered; a read error may explain this. This sequence joins TRBV5-1 and TRBJ2-1; 16 positions match TRBD2. Per the germline V gene, CDR1 is SGHRS and CDR2 is YFSETQ. CDR3 size: 16 residues. The DNA of the CDR3 is TGCGTCAGCAGCCCAGGGACTAGCGGGAGGGCCGATGAGCAGTTCTTC. It encodes CVSSPGTSGRADEQFF.

Of note for this clonotype: A read error may produce the germline difference seen at one junction end. The chain carries TRBV6-1 and TRBJ2-7, with D possibly being TRBD1 (5 bases). The CDR3 covers 15 residues. CDR1 and CDR2 (germline): MNHNS, SASEGT. CDR3 nucleotide sequence: TGCGCCAGCAGTCTCTCCGAGACAGTATTTTACGAGCAGTACTTC. Translating it yields CASSLSETVFYEQYF.

This clonotype is judged medium-sized. The chain couples TRBV11-2 to TRBJ1-1; no clear D gene. Germline CDR1 SGHAT, CDR2 FQNNGV. Trimming pared 2 bases from V and 1 base from J, leaving 8 bases between. This CDR3 region has 14 residues. For the CDR3, the DNA is TGTGCCAGCAGCTTAATGGTCGCGAACACTGAAGCTTTCTTT. It specifies CASSLMVANTEAFF.

Many counts were recorded for this clonotype. The chain has TRBV4-2 and TRBJ2-2, with D perhaps assigned TRBD1 or TRBD2 (6 bases each). The germline gives CDR1 LGHNA, CDR2 YNFKEQ. The CDR3 runs 15 residues. V was pared by 1 base and J by 8 bases, with 14 bases between. The CDR3 nucleotides are TGTGCCAGCAGCCAAGGTCGACTAGGGGGAGGGGAGCTGTTTTTT. Its translation: CASSQGRLGGGELFF.

The chain employs TRBV6-5 and TRBJ2-1; D not resolved. The germline V gene encodes CDR1 MNHEY and CDR2 SVGAGI. V gave up 8 bases and J gave up 13 bases, with 18 bases separating them. The CDR3 covers 12 residues. CDR3 sequence: CASCGLPGFQFF. The DNA of the CDR3 is TGTGCCAGCTGTGGCTTACCCGGGTTTCAGTTCTTC.

As for this clonotype: It is likely a read error, because the conserved phenylalanine at the end of the CDR3 is missing. CDR3 sequence reads: CASSSRDRRGASVLTS. CDR3 coding DNA: TGTGCCAGCAGCTCAAGAGACAGGCGGGGGGCCAGCGTCCTGACTTCC. The chain has TRBV11-1 and TRBJ2-6, with 8 bases matching TRBD2. The CDR3 is made up of 16 amino acids. Germline CDR1 SGHAT, CDR2 FQDESV (reference sequence).

Only one count was recorded for this clonotype. The conserved final phenylalanine or tryptophan is absent from the CDR3, which likely points to a read error. This chain connects TRBV7-8 to TRBJ2-5; D is possibly TRBD2 (6 bases). The germline CDR1 and CDR2 sequences are SGHVS and FQNEAQ. The ends were cut back, 0 bases at V and 9 bases at J, with 14 bases in the middle. The CDR3 sequence is 14 residues long. DNA for the CDR3: TGTGCCAGCAGCTTAGCTTGGGGCGGGGAGTCCCAGTACGTC. Translating it yields CASSLAWGGESQYV.

The rearrangement joins TRBV5-6 to TRBJ1-1, with D perhaps TRBD1 (6 bases). Trimming removed 6 bases at V and 3 bases at J, with 15 bases between. Germline V gene sequence: CDR1 SGHDT, CDR2 YYEEEE. The CDR3 loop spans 14 amino acids. CDR3 DNA: TGTGCCAGCAACCCCACGGGGGCGTACACTGAAGCTTTCTTT. It is translated as CASNPTGAYTEAFF.

This chain links TRBV29-1 with TRBJ2-1; 7 bases map to TRBD2. This CDR3 contains 13 residues. Germline V gene sequence: CDR1 SQVTM, CDR2 ANQGSEA. V lost 5 bases, J lost 10 bases, and 11 bases stayed unmatched. CDR3 nucleotide sequence: TGCAGCGTTAAGCGGGATGGCCTGAAGGAGCAGTTCTTC. Encoded protein: CSVKRDGLKEQFF.

This clonotype was observed a handful of times. The rearrangement uses TRBV2 and TRBJ1-2; D perhaps matches TRBD1 (5 bases). The germline V gene has CDR1 SNHLY and CDR2 FYNNEI. V was trimmed by 5 bases and J by 1 base, leaving 23 bases between them. The CDR3 has 18 residues. CDR3 sequence: CASSNGGVGSGINYGYTF. CDR3 bases: TGTGCCAGCAGTAATGGTGGGGTGGGCTCAGGGATTAACTATGGCTACACCTTC. Drawing the rest from reference TRBV2 and TRBJ1-2, the complete variable domain is EPEVTQTPSHQVTQMGQEVILRCVPISNHLYFYWYRQILGQKVEFLVSFYNNEISEKSEIFDDQFSVERPDGSNFTLKIRSTKLEDSAMYFCASSNGGVGSGINYGYTFGSGTRLTVV.

V is TRBV7-3 and J is TRBJ2-1; D remains ambiguous. The CDR3 runs to 14 residues. The germline V gene encodes CDR1 SGHTA and CDR2 FQGTGA. V was pared by 5 bases and J by 5 bases, with 13 bases between. CDR3 sequence reads: CASSRQKGNNEQFF. In DNA form, the CDR3 reads TGTGCCAGCAGCCGTCAGAAGGGAAACAATGAGCAGTTCTTC.

A few counts support this clonotype. A much larger clone sits a single nucleotide away, making a read error possible. The V gene is TRBV7-9, the J gene TRBJ2-5, with D unresolved. The V and J ends lost 2 bases and 5 bases respectively, with 9 bases between them. This CDR3 is 13 amino acids long. Looked up from germline, CDR1 is SEHNR and CDR2 is FQNEAQ (reference sequence). The CDR3 here is CASSLNGSETQYF. CDR3 DNA: TGTGCCAGCAGCTTAAACGGTAGCGAGACCCAGTACTTC. The full variable domain, completed using reference TRBV7-9 and TRBJ2-5, is DTGVSQNPRHKITKRGQNVTFRCDPISEHNRLYWYRQTLGQGPEFLTYFQNEAQLEKSRLLSDRFSAERPKGSFSTLEIQRTEQGDSAMYLCASSLNGSETQYFGPGTRLLVL.

This clonotype was recorded only once. No conserved phenylalanine or tryptophan ends this CDR3, so it is likely a read error. The rearrangement links TRBV6-5 to TRBJ2-1, with 11 bases identical to TRBD1. Trimming cost V 6 bases and J 5 bases; bases outside gene matches: 9. The CDR3 has 16 amino acids. Germline V CDR1 and CDR2: MNHEY, SVGAGI. The CDR3 DNA is TGTGCCAGCAGGTTCCTCCGGGACAGGGGGAACAATGAGCAGTTCTAC. It codes for CASRFLRDRGNNEQFY.

As for this clonotype: A read error is likely, as this CDR3 ends without the conserved phenylalanine or tryptophan. The chain links TRBV5-6 to TRBJ1-1; 8 positions agree with TRBD1. The CDR3 runs 16 residues. The V gene's germline CDR1 is SGHDT and CDR2 YYEEEE. CDR3 sequence: CASSSGTGVRNIEAFL. DNA for the CDR3: TGTGCCAGCAGTTCAGGGACAGGAGTGCGGAACATTGAAGCTTTCCTT.

Of note for this clonotype: The CDR3 end shows no conserved phenylalanine or tryptophan, and so a read error is likely. The J gene is TRBJ2-4, the V gene TRBV6-5; D not resolved. Looked up from germline, CDR1 is MNHEY and CDR2 is SVGAGI. The CDR3 is 11 residues long. In DNA, the CDR3 is TGTGCCAGCAGTCTCAAAAATATTCAGTACCTC. It yields the protein CASSLKNIQYL.

This clonotype has at least ten counts. The chain combines TRBV28 with TRBJ2-7; D is undetermined. Germline CDR1 and CDR2: MDHEN and SYDVKM. The CDR3 consists of 11 residues. Trimming removed 6 bases from V and 4 bases from J, with 7 bases in between. CDR3 nucleotides: TGTGCCAGCAGCCAACGATACGAGCAGTACTTC. Its translation: CASSQRYEQYF.

This clonotype turned up a few times. The chain couples TRBV29-1 to TRBJ2-7; TRBD2 matches 9 bases. The V and J ends lost 7 bases and 2 bases, in that order; junction bases with no gene match: 3. The germline CDR1 and CDR2 sequences are SQVTM and ANQGSEA. The length of the CDR3 is 12 residues. The CDR3 DNA reads as TGCAGCGGGACTAGCGTGGCCTACGAGCAGTACTTC. Protein sequence: CSGTSVAYEQYF.

As regards this clonotype: The junction departs from the called germline gene at one end, perhaps through a read error. This sequence joins TRBV10-3 and TRBJ2-4; D is undetermined. This CDR3 comprises 18 residues. Germline V gene data show CDR1 as ENHRY and CDR2 as SYGVKD. CDR3 nucleotides: TGTGCCATCTGTGACCGATTAGGGCATCTGGTAGCCAAAAACATTCAGTACTTC. Translation: CAICDRLGHLVAKNIQYF.

This clonotype was seen a single time. One end of the junction fails to match germline, which may point to a read error. The V and J genes are TRBV29-1 and TRBJ2-7; 12 bases map to TRBD1. Germline CDR1 SQVTM, CDR2 ANQGSEA. The CDR3 is 13 residues long. CDR3 sequence reads: CSVRDRGLGEQHF. The DNA of the CDR3 is TGTAGCGTCAGGGACAGGGGGCTCGGCGAGCAGCACTTC.